Listed here are 11 T cell receptor beta chains from one sample, sequenced in a study of cytomegalovirus exposure and HLA in healthy donors. Use of 60 Vbeta and 13 Jbeta primers characterized the PCR. The method was immunoSEQ multiplex PCR; TCRdb's version includes in-frame clones alone and lacks a portion of them. The table records 140,000 or so clones, 66% of them present only once. Material: PBMCs. The receptors shown here come from an older woman in good health and CMV-seronegative.

For this clone: At one of its ends the junction is not consistent with the germline gene, which may arise from a read error. DNA of the CDR3: TGTTCCAGCAGCTTTGGACACAACACCGGGGAGCTGTTTTTT. Translated, it gives CSSSFGHNTGELFF. The chain uses TRBV7-9 and TRBJ2-2; D may be TRBD1 (5 bases). The CDR3 consists of 14 residues. CDR1 is SEHNR and CDR2 is FQNEAQ in the germline V gene (reference sequence).

This clone showed up just a few times. The chain links TRBV27 to TRBJ2-7; D possibly corresponds to TRBD2 (5 bases). The germline V and J ends were trimmed by 5 bases and 3 bases, with 5 bases remaining between them. The CDR3 sequence is 11 residues long. Germline V gene sequence: CDR1 MNHEY, CDR2 SMNVEV (reference sequence). The CDR3 protein is CASSDYYEQYF. CDR3 coding DNA: TGTGCCAGCAGTGACTACTACGAGCAGTACTTC.

For this clone: Its ends do not fully match the called genes, so a read error is possible. The chain uses TRBV7-9 and TRBJ1-1, with 7 bases that match TRBD1. The germline CDR1 and CDR2 sequences are SEHNR and FQNEAQ (reference sequence). The CDR3 spans 15 residues. The CDR3 DNA reads TGTTCCAGCAGCTTAGCTACAGGGGCTAACACTGAAGCTTTCTTT. Amino acids: CSSSLATGANTEAFF.

The sample holds a few counts of this clone. V and J are TRBV7-2 and TRBJ2-2, with D possibly TRBD2 on 6 matching bases. The V and J ends lost 3 bases and 4 bases respectively, with 18 bases between them. CDR1 SGHTA and CDR2 FQGNSA come from the germline V gene. The CDR3 has 17 amino acids. The CDR3 loop is CASSFLAVPGGTGELFF. The CDR3 DNA is TGTGCCAGCAGCTTCTTGGCCGTTCCCGGGGGCACCGGGGAGCTGTTTTTT.

The V and J genes are TRBV28 and TRBJ2-1, with 9 bases aligning to TRBD2. The ends lost 6 bases at V and 6 bases at J; junction bases unmatched: 6. The V gene's germline CDR1 is MDHEN and CDR2 SYDVKM. This CDR3 is 14 amino acids long. The CDR3 sequence: CASSRLAGINEQFF. The CDR3 DNA sequence: TGTGCCAGCAGCCGGCTAGCGGGAATCAATGAGCAGTTCTTC.

J is TRBJ2-7 and V is TRBV27, with 10 bases fitting TRBD1. Trimming at V came to 6 bases and at J to 4 bases, leaving 12 bases not matched to a gene. Germline V gives CDR1 MNHEY, CDR2 SMNVEV (reference sequence). The CDR3 has 16 amino acids. The CDR3 loop is CASRSIFGTGAYEQYF. The CDR3 DNA follows: TGTGCCAGCAGATCGATATTCGGGACAGGGGCATACGAGCAGTACTTC.

This clone was seen a handful of times. This chain connects TRBV19 to TRBJ2-6, with D unresolved. The CDR3 consists of 15 residues. V was trimmed by 6 bases and J by 0 bases, leaving 9 bases between them. Germline CDR1 and CDR2: LNHDA and SQIVND (reference sequence). This CDR3 reads CASSGASSGANVLTF. CDR3 coding DNA: TGTGCCAGTAGCGGAGCGAGCTCTGGGGCCAACGTCCTGACTTTC.

This clone showed up just a few times. The V gene is TRBV6-1, the J gene TRBJ1-1; no clear D gene. This CDR3 spans 16 amino acids. V was clipped by 1 base and J by 4 bases, with 16 bases between them. From germline, CDR1 is MNHNS and CDR2 SASEGT. CDR3 nucleotides: TGTGCCAGCAGTGAAGTGGTCCCGGTTGCTGGCACTGAAGCTTTCTTT. Residues: CASSEVVPVAGTEAFF.

V gene TRBV15 combines with J gene TRBJ1-5; D gene unclear. V lost 0 bases and J lost 6, with 12 bases in between. This CDR3 spans 15 amino acids. CDR1 is LNHNV, CDR2 YYDKDF, per germline (reference sequence). In nucleotides, the CDR3 is TGTGCCACCAGCAGAGATGTTACTTCGGGTCAGCCCCAGCATTTT. This gives the protein CATSRDVTSGQPQHF.

This chain uses TRBV6-1 with TRBJ1-6; possible D gene TRBD1, 6 bases. Per germline, CDR1 MNHNS and CDR2 SASEGT. Trimming took off 6 bases at V and 6 bases at J, with 12 bases between the two ends. The CDR3 runs 14 residues. The CDR3 sequence: CASRLGQRNSPLHF. The CDR3 DNA reads as TGTGCCAGCAGACTCGGACAGCGTAATTCACCCCTCCACTTT.

This chain connects TRBV25-1 to TRBJ1-6, with TRBD1 matching over 9 bases. The CDR3 runs to 16 residues. J lost 6 bases, V lost 6 bases, and 9 bases had no gene match. Germline assignment: CDR1 MGHDK and CDR2 SYGVNS. The CDR3 region has the DNA TGTGCCAGCAGATCCGGGACAGGGACTACTAATTCACCCCTCCACTTT. It codes for CASRSGTGTTNSPLHF. The whole variable domain, filled in from reference TRBV25-1 and TRBJ1-6, reads EADIYQTPRYLVIGTGKKITLECSQTMGHDKMYWYQQDPGMELHLIHYSYGVNSTEKGDLSSESTVSRIRTEHFPLTLESARPSHTSQYLCASRSGTGTTNSPLHFGNGTRLTVT.